This is a list of T cell receptor beta chains from one sample in a study of naive and memory T cell subsets. TCRdb ran MiXCR on the UMI-ligation and nested PCR reads and lists one entry per CDR3 protein. The sample lists roughly 100,000 distinct CDR3 sequences; approximately 15% were seen once. The sequencing input was naive CD8+ T cells from blood. These receptors originate from a human donor in good health. CDR3s include the opening cysteine and the closing phenylalanine or tryptophan. A D gene is named only where the DNA matches it firmly. Only part of the rows carry a size: once, few, many, or a class if the clone is expanded.

V,size,J,D,CDR3,DNA
TRBV11-2,few,TRBJ2-2,.,CASSLARSTGVGTGELFF,TGTGCCAGCAGCTTAGCCCGGTCAACGGGAGTTGGAACCGGGGAGCTGTTTTTT
TRBV15,few,TRBJ1-2,.,CATSRNPGHGTNYGYTF,TGTGCCACCAGCAGGAACCCGGGACACGGGACTAACTATGGCTACACCTTC
TRBV27,few,TRBJ1-6,.,CASSLTADSLGSDQSNSPLHF,TGTGCCAGCAGTTTAACGGCCGACAGCCTGGGGTCCGACCAGAGTAATTCACCCCTCCACTTT
TRBV4-2,.,TRBJ1-1,.,CASSHSSMNTEAFF,TGTGCCAGCAGCCACAGCTCTATGAACACTGAAGCTTTCTTT
TRBV12-3/TRBV12-4,.,TRBJ2-5,.,CASSPFVNVETQYF,TGTGCCAGCAGTCCATTCGTGAACGTGGAGACCCAGTACTTC
TRBV7-9,few,TRBJ2-7,.,CASSLQLTTYEQYF,TGTGCCAGCAGCTTACAGCTAACCACCTACGAGCAGTACTTC
TRBV7-9,.,TRBJ2-5,TRBD1,CASSSRQGLGETQYF,TGTGCCAGCAGCTCCCGACAGGGTCTCGGAGAGACCCAGTACTTC
TRBV28,.,TRBJ1-3,.,CASSPEWGAAGNTIYF,TGTGCCAGCAGTCCCGAGTGGGGGGCTGCTGGAAACACCATATATTTT
TRBV2,few,TRBJ2-3,.,CASSEAGGWRDTQYF,TGTGCCAGCAGTGAAGCGGGCGGGTGGAGAGATACGCAGTATTTT
TRBV12-3/TRBV12-4,few,TRBJ2-5,.,CASSLGGRGETQYF,TGTGCCAGCAGTTTAGGTGGTCGCGGGGAGACCCAGTACTTC
TRBV10-3,.,TRBJ1-4,TRBD1,CAISETGGREEKLFF,TGTGCCATCAGTGAGACAGGGGGCCGAGAAGAAAAACTGTTTTTT
TRBV24-1,few,TRBJ2-3,.,CATQVAAGTDTQYF,TGTGCCACCCAGGTTGCGGCGGGAACAGATACGCAGTATTTT
TRBV15,few,TRBJ2-3,.,CATSPEVRSSGNTDTQYF,TGTGCCACCAGCCCAGAGGTCAGGAGCAGCGGAAACACAGATACGCAGTATTTT
TRBV12-3/TRBV12-4,.,TRBJ1-2,.,CASRTPGDYGYTF,TGTGCCAGCAGGACGCCAGGGGACTATGGCTACACCTTC
TRBV11-2,few,TRBJ2-5,TRBD2,CASSLGPSGQETQYF,TGTGCCAGCAGCTTAGGCCCTAGCGGTCAAGAGACCCAGTACTTC
TRBV7-9,.,TRBJ2-3,.,CASSADTTDTQYF,TGTGCCAGCAGCGCGGACACCACAGATACGCAGTATTTT
TRBV28,few,TRBJ2-7,.,CASSISYEQYF,TGTGCCAGCAGCATTTCCTACGAGCAGTACTTC
TRBV4-2,few,TRBJ1-1,.,CASTPVQASTVANTEAFF,TGTGCCAGCACCCCGGTTCAGGCGTCAACTGTAGCGAACACTGAAGCTTTCTTT
TRBV20-1,.,TRBJ2-7,TRBD2,CSARRLLAGSYEQYF,TGCAGTGCAAGGCGGCTACTAGCGGGATCCTACGAGCAGTACTTC
TRBV28,few,TRBJ2-1,.,CASVTGPYNEQFF,TGTGCCAGCGTCACAGGACCTTACAATGAGCAGTTCTTC
TRBV12-3/TRBV12-4,few,TRBJ2-3,TRBD1,CASSLLSAGGLVF,TGTGCCAGCAGTTTATTGAGCGCAGGGGGATTGGTATTT
TRBV7-2,few,TRBJ2-1,.,CASSPPLDILGQFF,TGTGCCAGCAGCCCCCCCCTGGACATCCTCGGGCAGTTCTTC
TRBV27,many,TRBJ2-3,TRBD2,CASTKTSTTPHTDTQYF,TGTGCCAGCACCAAGACTAGCACCACGCCCCACACAGATACGCAGTATTTT
TRBV20-1,few,TRBJ2-2,.,CSARDYTGELFF,TGCAGTGCTAGGGACTACACCGGGGAGCTGTTTTTT
TRBV12-3/TRBV12-4,.,TRBJ2-2,.,CASSPGVTGELFF,TGTGCCAGCAGTCCAGGGGTAACCGGGGAGCTGTTTTTT
TRBV11-3,.,TRBJ2-7,.,CASSSVLDHEQYF,TGTGCCAGCAGCTCAGTCCTAGACCACGAGCAGTACTTC
TRBV13,few,TRBJ2-7,.,CASSKESSRGEQYF,TGTGCCAGCAGCAAAGAGTCCTCGCGGGGCGAGCAGTACTTC
TRBV7-9,few,TRBJ1-5,.,CASSLAPSDQPQHF,TGTGCCAGCAGCTTAGCACCCTCCGATCAGCCCCAGCATTTT
TRBV14,many,TRBJ2-2,.,CASSQGVGELFF,TGTGCCAGCAGCCAAGGAGTCGGGGAGCTGTTTTTT
TRBV12-3/TRBV12-4,few,TRBJ1-2,.,CASSVGGLLESGGYTF,TGTGCCAGCAGTGTTGGGGGGCTGCTGGAATCGGGTGGCTACACCTTC
TRBV9,few,TRBJ2-6,.,CASSVNLNPGANVLTF,TGTGCCAGCAGCGTTAATCTGAATCCTGGGGCCAACGTCCTGACTTTC
TRBV7-9,few,TRBJ1-1,.,CASSFPTSSEAFF,TGTGCCAGCAGCTTCCCCACCTCTTCTGAAGCTTTCTTT
TRBV6-2/TRBV6-3,many,TRBJ2-7,.,CASSYSGDYEQYF,TGTGCCAGCAGTTACTCCGGGGACTACGAGCAGTACTTC
TRBV27,.,TRBJ2-2,TRBD1,CASTTRTGNTGELFF,TGTGCCAGCACCACCAGGACAGGGAACACCGGGGAGCTGTTTTTT
TRBV28,.,TRBJ1-1,.,CASSSPGETEAFF,TGTGCCAGCAGTAGCCCAGGGGAAACTGAAGCTTTCTTT
TRBV27,many,TRBJ2-5,.,CASSLEGSPRETQYF,TGTGCCAGCAGTTTGGAGGGGAGTCCTCGAGAGACCCAGTACTTC
TRBV27,.,TRBJ2-3,.,CASSPRQEYTQYF,TGTGCCAGCAGTCCCCGACAGGAGTATACGCAGTATTTT
TRBV5-6,few,TRBJ2-7,TRBD1,CASNPAGTGVGEQYF,TGTGCCAGCAACCCAGCCGGGACAGGGGTTGGCGAGCAGTACTTC
TRBV21-1,.,TRBJ2-1,.,CASSNLALSSSYSYNEQFF,TGTGCCAGCAGCAATCTCGCTCTTTCTTCCTCTTACTCCTACAATGAGCAGTTCTTC
TRBV20-1,.,TRBJ2-3,.,CSAKTGLSTDTQYF,TGCAGTGCTAAAACAGGGCTGAGCACAGATACGCAGTATTTT
TRBV7-9,.,TRBJ2-1,.,CASSPPVRRKGNEQFF,TGTGCCAGCAGCCCGCCTGTGCGGCGAAAAGGGAATGAGCAGTTCTTC
TRBV27,few,TRBJ2-7,.,CASSLVAESYEQYF,TGTGCCAGCAGTTTAGTTGCAGAATCCTACGAGCAGTACTTC
TRBV21-1,.,TRBJ2-5,.,CASRGQCGETQYF,TGTGCCAGCAGGGGACAATGCGGAGAGACCCAGTACTTC
TRBV7-9,.,TRBJ2-5,.,CASSLAATGREETQYF,TGTGCCAGCAGCTTAGCTGCGACAGGGAGGGAGGAGACCCAGTACTTC
TRBV6-5,many,TRBJ1-2,.,CATFKQSNGYTF,TGTGCCACTTTTAAGCAAAGTAATGGCTACACCTTC
TRBV7-8,many,TRBJ2-3,TRBD2,CASSSPASGGAPDTQYF,TGTGCCAGCAGCTCCCCTGCTAGCGGGGGGGCCCCAGATACGCAGTATTTT
TRBV19,.,TRBJ2-1,.,CASTRDSDHRLYNEQFF,TGTGCCAGTACGCGGGATAGCGACCACCGACTATACAATGAGCAGTTCTTC
TRBV11-1,.,TRBJ2-3,.,CASVDRPSTDTQYF,TGTGCCAGCGTCGACCGCCCTAGCACAGATACGCAGTATTTT
TRBV29-1,few,TRBJ1-1,.,CSVNGGDYTEAFF,TGCAGCGTTAATGGGGGGGATTACACTGAAGCTTTCTTT